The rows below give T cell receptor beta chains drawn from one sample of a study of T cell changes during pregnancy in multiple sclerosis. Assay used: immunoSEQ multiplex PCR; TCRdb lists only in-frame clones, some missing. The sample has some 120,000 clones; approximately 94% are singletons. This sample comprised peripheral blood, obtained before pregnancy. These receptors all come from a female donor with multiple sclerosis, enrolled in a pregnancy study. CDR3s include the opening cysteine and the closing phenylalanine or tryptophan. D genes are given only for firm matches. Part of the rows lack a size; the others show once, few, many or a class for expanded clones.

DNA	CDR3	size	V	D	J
TGTGCCAGCAGGGAAAGGCCAGGGGCTACGCAGTATTTT	CASRERPGATQYF	-	TRBV6-5	-	TRBJ2-3
TGTGCCTGGAGTGTACCCGGGACTAGCGGGGGGCCCGCCTACGAGCAGTACTTC	CAWSVPGTSGGPAYEQYF	-	TRBV30	TRBD2	TRBJ2-7
TGTGCCAGCAGTTTCGACAGCTATAGCAATCAGCCCCAGCATTTT	CASSFDSYSNQPQHF	-	TRBV27	-	TRBJ1-5
TGTGCCAGCAGCTTTGGAAGGACTAGCGGGAGGGTATATACGCAGTATTTT	CASSFGRTSGRVYTQYF	few	TRBV7-8	TRBD2	TRBJ2-3
TGTGCCAGTAGTCCCGGTGGTCAGCCCCAGCATTTT	CASSPGGQPQHF	once	TRBV19	-	TRBJ1-5
TGTGCCAGCAGCCCGAGTACTCGGGATACGCAGTATTTT	CASSPSTRDTQYF	-	TRBV7-3	-	TRBJ2-3
TGTGCCATAGGAAGGACAGAAGGAAACACCATATATTTT	CAIGRTEGNTIYF	once	TRBV6-1	-	TRBJ1-3
TGTGCCAGCAGTTCCCGAGGACAGGGGGCGGACGAGCAGTACTTC	CASSSRGQGADEQYF	once	TRBV6-6	TRBD1	TRBJ2-7
TGTGCCAGCAGCTGGACCGGGAGGGTCCAAGAGACCCAGTACTTC	CASSWTGRVQETQYF	-	TRBV28	TRBD2	TRBJ2-5
TGCGCCAGCACCACGGGACACAACTTCTACAATGAGCAGTTCTTC	CASTTGHNFYNEQFF	-	TRBV5-1	-	TRBJ2-1
TGTGCCAGCATCGAATCCGGGACAGGACCTAAGGGGGGTGAAAAACTGTTTTTT	CASIESGTGPKGGEKLFF	-	TRBV5-6	TRBD1	TRBJ1-4
TGCGCCAGCCGCCCTTCGAGCCCCCACCCCAATGGCTACACCTTC	CASRPSSPHPNGYTF	-	TRBV5-1	-	TRBJ1-2
TGTGCCAGCAGAGCTAGCGGGGCCCTAGGAAATGAGCAGTTCTTC	CASRASGALGNEQFF	-	TRBV2	TRBD2	TRBJ2-1
TGCGCCAGCAGCCCGTATGGAGGTAGCACTGAAGCTTTCTTT	CASSPYGGSTEAFF	once	TRBV5-1	-	TRBJ1-1
TGTGCCAGCAACTCCAATCGGGACTCCTGGAACACTGAAGCTTTCTTT	CASNSNRDSWNTEAFF	-	TRBV7-9	-	TRBJ1-1
TGTGCCAGCAGTTTAGGGGGGGGGTATGGCTACACCTTC	CASSLGGGYGYTF	-	TRBV28	-	TRBJ1-2
TGTGCCAGCAGCCCTAGGGTAGTGGTTGGACTAGCGAAGTACACCGGGGAGCTGTTTTTT	CASSPRVVVGLAKYTGELFF	-	TRBV7-3	TRBD2	TRBJ2-2
TGTGCCAGCAGTGCTGTAGCGGGAGGTAAAGGGAATGAGCAGTTCTTC	CASSAVAGGKGNEQFF	-	TRBV6-1	TRBD2	TRBJ2-1
TGTGCCAGCAGCCAGACCTGGTGGGCGCGGGCCTACAATGAGCAGTTCTTC	CASSQTWWARAYNEQFF	-	TRBV14	-	TRBJ2-1
TGTGCCAGCAGCTTCCCCACAGGGGGCCTTTCCTACGAGCAGTACTTC	CASSFPTGGLSYEQYF	-	TRBV11-2	TRBD1	TRBJ2-7
TGTGCCAGCAGTCAAGCTTGGGCCTCTGGGGCCAACGTCCTGACTTTC	CASSQAWASGANVLTF	once	TRBV28	-	TRBJ2-6
TGTGCCAGCAGCCGCATCCAGGGGATGGGAGGGACTGAAGCTTTCTTT	CASSRIQGMGGTEAFF	-	TRBV7-2	-	TRBJ1-1
TGTGCCTGGAGTCGTGTCTGGAGGGGCAGCACTGAAGCTTTCTTT	CAWSRVWRGSTEAFF	few	TRBV30	-	TRBJ1-1
TGTGCCAGCAGTGAGGCCCTTTTCACAGATACGCAGTATTTT	CASSEALFTDTQYF	once	TRBV6-4	-	TRBJ2-3
TGTGCCAGCAGCGTAGAGCAAACCATTCCCCCCCACAATGAGCAGTTCTTC	CASSVEQTIPPHNEQFF	-	TRBV9	-	TRBJ2-1
TGTGCCAGCAGCCCGCGACATTTAGACAACACTGAAGCTTTCTTT	CASSPRHLDNTEAFF	-	TRBV7-8	-	TRBJ1-1
TGTGCCAGCAGTTCTTTGTTCGGCGGAGATGGGCAGTTCTTC	CASSSLFGGDGQFF	-	TRBV27	-	TRBJ2-1
TGTGCCAGCAGTTACTCGTGGGACTATGAGCTGTTTTTT	CASSYSWDYELFF	-	TRBV6-6	TRBD2	TRBJ2-2
TGTGCCAGTAGTATTCCGACAGGGGGGAGCAATCAGCCCCAGCATTTT	CASSIPTGGSNQPQHF	-	TRBV19	TRBD1	TRBJ1-5
TGTGCCAGCAGCTTAGATGTGGCGGACAGGGGCCTTTATAGCAATCAGCCCCAGCATTTT	CASSLDVADRGLYSNQPQHF	-	TRBV11-2	TRBD1	TRBJ1-5
TGTGCCAGCAGTTTGACTCAGGGGGTCAATGAGCAGTTCTTC	CASSLTQGVNEQFF	-	TRBV2	TRBD1	TRBJ2-1
TGTGCCAGCAGCTCCGGGACAGGGGGCTGGGGCTACACCTTC	CASSSGTGGWGYTF	-	TRBV5-4	TRBD1	TRBJ1-2
TGTGCCAGCAGCTTGGGGGTCGGGGGAAGTGGCAATCAGCCCCAGCATTTT	CASSLGVGGSGNQPQHF	-	TRBV5-6	-	TRBJ1-5
TGTGCCAGCAGGGACAGTCCGGAATTGCCCCAGCATTTT	CASRDSPELPQHF	many	TRBV6-1	-	TRBJ1-5
TGTGCCAGCTCACCACGGGCGATCTCTTCGGCGGGAAACACCATATATTTT	CASSPRAISSAGNTIYF	-	TRBV18	-	TRBJ1-3
TGTGCCAGCCGGGGGCGCGGGAGCACTGAAGCTTTCTTT	CASRGRGSTEAFF	-	TRBV27	-	TRBJ1-1
TGCGCCAGCAGCTTGGAGGATAGGGGAAGGGAGACCCAGTACTTC	CASSLEDRGRETQYF	-	TRBV5-1	-	TRBJ2-5
TGCAGCGTTAAGCGAGGTTTTCCCCACGAGCAGTACTTC	CSVKRGFPHEQYF	-	TRBV29-1	-	TRBJ2-7
TGTGCCAGCAGTTCCGCCGCGGTTTGGGAGAGCACTGAAGCTTTCTTT	CASSSAAVWESTEAFF	-	TRBV28	-	TRBJ1-1
TGTGCCAGCAGGGTTAGCGGGAGTCTCCAGACCCAGTACTTC	CASRVSGSLQTQYF	-	TRBV6-5	TRBD2	TRBJ2-5
TGTGCCTGGACTGTCCAGGGGGCCACAGATACGCAGTATTTT	CAWTVQGATDTQYF	-	TRBV30	TRBD1	TRBJ2-3
TGTGCCAGCAGTGGACAGGGTGACGGCTACACCTTC	CASSGQGDGYTF	-	TRBV2	TRBD1	TRBJ1-2
TGTGCCAGTAGTATATCTGGGGAGAATGAAAAACTGTTTTTT	CASSISGENEKLFF	-	TRBV19	-	TRBJ1-4
TGTGCCAGCAGTCACCCGGGACTAGCATATGAGCAGTACTTC	CASSHPGLAYEQYF	-	TRBV2	TRBD2	TRBJ2-7
TGTGCCAGCAGGCGCCTGATTCTGAACACTGAAGCTTTCTTT	CASRRLILNTEAFF	-	TRBV27	-	TRBJ1-1
TGTGCCAGCAGCTTATGGCTCGAAGAGGCGCAGTATTTT	CASSLWLEEAQYF	-	TRBV7-2	-	TRBJ2-3
TGTGCCAGCAGCAGCGCCGCGACTAGCGGGAACTATGAGCAGTTCTTC	CASSSAATSGNYEQFF	-	TRBV5-4	TRBD2	TRBJ2-1
TGTGCCAGCAGCCAAGGGGACAGATACACCGGGGAGCTGTTTTTT	CASSQGDRYTGELFF	once	TRBV14	TRBD1	TRBJ2-2
TGTGCCAGCTCAAACGGGACAGGGGACTACGAGCAGTACTTC	CASSNGTGDYEQYF	-	TRBV18	TRBD1	TRBJ2-7
TGTGCCAGCAGTGGACGGGGCTATGGCTACACCTTC	CASSGRGYGYTF	-	TRBV11-2	-	TRBJ1-2
TGTGCCAGCCGGGACAGTACCTACGAGCAGTACTTC	CASRDSTYEQYF	-	TRBV2	TRBD1	TRBJ2-7
TGTGCCAGCAGTTTACCTACTAGCGGAGCCTACAATGAGCAGTTCTTC	CASSLPTSGAYNEQFF	-	TRBV28	TRBD2	TRBJ2-1
TGTGCCAGCAGTCTACTAGCGGGAGGGCGAAATGAGCAGTTCTTC	CASSLLAGGRNEQFF	once	TRBV2	TRBD2	TRBJ2-1
TGTGCCAGCAGTGAAGTACGGGAAGCTTTCTTT	CASSEVREAFF	once	TRBV2	-	TRBJ1-1
TGTGCCTGGAGTATCTATAGGGGTGAGCAGTTCTTC	CAWSIYRGEQFF	-	TRBV30	-	TRBJ2-1